These T cell receptor beta chains were read from a single sample in a study of control samples from healthy donors and cancer patients. The method was immunoSEQ multiplex PCR; TCRdb's version includes in-frame clones alone and lacks a portion of them. The sample carries around 120,000 clones, roughly 86% recorded once. The sample taken for sequencing was blood. Source of these receptors: a man in his sixties in good health. Both conserved end residues are part of each CDR3. The order of the fields is clone size, V gene, J gene, CDR3 protein. Clone size appears in some rows only: once, few, many, or a class for an expanded clone.

size: -
V: TRBV28
J: TRBJ1-4
CDR3: CASSFAGGLSTNEKLFF

size: -
V: TRBV4-1
J: TRBJ1-5
CDR3: CASSQEGGLGNQPQHF

size: -
V: TRBV25-1
J: TRBJ2-1
CDR3: CASSEPGQGYNEQFF

size: -
V: TRBV19
J: TRBJ1-5
CDR3: CASRDREHQPQHF

size: -
V: TRBV6-1
J: TRBJ2-7
CDR3: CASSETGAGYEQYF

size: -
V: TRBV14
J: TRBJ2-3
CDR3: CASSQLAGGRDTQYF

size: -
V: TRBV27
J: TRBJ1-6
CDR3: CASRTGATYNSPLHF

size: -
V: TRBV20-1
J: TRBJ1-2
CDR3: CSASPSTGSYGYTF

size: -
V: TRBV24-1
J: TRBJ2-1
CDR3: CATSEGIEQFF

size: -
V: TRBV3-1/TRBV3-2
J: TRBJ1-1
CDR3: CASSGTGDRSEAFF

size: once
V: TRBV6-5
J: TRBJ1-4
CDR3: CASRGGLATNEKLFF

size: once
V: TRBV6-6
J: TRBJ1-4
CDR3: CASSYLRQGGDEKLFF

size: -
V: TRBV19
J: TRBJ1-2
CDR3: CASSISEFPNYGYTF

size: -
V: TRBV18
J: TRBJ1-5
CDR3: CASSPTGQGNQPQHF

size: -
V: TRBV7-2
J: TRBJ1-1
CDR3: CASSSKMGAWTEAFF

size: -
V: TRBV7-2
J: TRBJ2-3
CDR3: CASSPGGLITDTQYF

size: -
V: TRBV5-6
J: TRBJ1-3
CDR3: CASSLDRNSGNTIYF

size: -
V: TRBV19
J: TRBJ2-5
CDR3: CASSTQAGGETQYF

size: -
V: TRBV4-2
J: TRBJ2-1
CDR3: CASSRESSGENNEQFF

size: -
V: TRBV7-3
J: TRBJ2-2
CDR3: CASSSAQVGTGDTGELFF

size: -
V: TRBV19
J: TRBJ1-1
CDR3: CASLTTGNTEAFF

size: once
V: TRBV24-1
J: TRBJ2-7
CDR3: CAIGRDEKNYEQYF

size: -
V: TRBV7-2
J: TRBJ1-2
CDR3: CASTQYRGGGYTF

size: -
V: TRBV6-1
J: TRBJ1-2
CDR3: CASSDTGAYGYTF

size: -
V: TRBV6-5
J: TRBJ1-2
CDR3: CASSFRVDYGYTF

size: -
V: TRBV6-2/TRBV6-3
J: TRBJ1-6
CDR3: CASSYGSPNSPLHF

size: -
V: TRBV7-2
J: TRBJ1-4
CDR3: CASSKQGPGTANEKLFF

size: -
V: TRBV6-2/TRBV6-3
J: TRBJ1-4
CDR3: CASSFGTVHEKLFF

size: -
V: TRBV4-1
J: TRBJ1-2
CDR3: CASSQAQQGGYTF

size: once
V: TRBV19
J: TRBJ1-5
CDR3: CASSNPGQGRDQPQHF

size: -
V: TRBV5-1
J: TRBJ2-1
CDR3: CASSLLESSGGNEQFF

size: -
V: TRBV18
J: TRBJ1-3
CDR3: CASSPTTTSGNTIYF

size: -
V: TRBV7-2
J: TRBJ1-1
CDR3: CASSRTGRNTEAFF

size: -
V: TRBV4-3
J: TRBJ2-7
CDR3: CASSQSLLRLAGSSSYEQYF

size: -
V: TRBV29-1
J: TRBJ2-4
CDR3: CSVGLLQGEGNIQYF

size: -
V: TRBV5-4
J: TRBJ1-2
CDR3: CASSSDRDGYTF

size: -
V: TRBV28
J: TRBJ1-2
CDR3: CASSSPGTAYGYTF

size: once
V: TRBV28
J: TRBJ2-3
CDR3: CATQEGGTDTQYF

size: -
V: TRBV28
J: TRBJ1-2
CDR3: CASRPSIGQTNYGYTF